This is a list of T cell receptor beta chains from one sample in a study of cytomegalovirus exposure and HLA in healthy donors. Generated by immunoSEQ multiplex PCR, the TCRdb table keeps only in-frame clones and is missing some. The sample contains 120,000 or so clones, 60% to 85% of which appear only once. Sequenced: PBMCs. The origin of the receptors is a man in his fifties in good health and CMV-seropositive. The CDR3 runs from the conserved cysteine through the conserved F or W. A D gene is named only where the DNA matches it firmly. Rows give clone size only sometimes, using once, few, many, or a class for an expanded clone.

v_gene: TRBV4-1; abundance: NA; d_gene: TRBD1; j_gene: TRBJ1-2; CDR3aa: CASSHPGQGHYGYTF; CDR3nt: TGCGCCAGCAGCCATCCGGGACAGGGTCATTATGGCTACACCTTC
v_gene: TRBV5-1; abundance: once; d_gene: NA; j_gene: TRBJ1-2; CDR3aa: CASSSQTGYRDAYGYTF; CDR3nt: TGCGCCAGCAGCTCTCAGACCGGCTACAGGGATGCCTATGGCTACACCTTC
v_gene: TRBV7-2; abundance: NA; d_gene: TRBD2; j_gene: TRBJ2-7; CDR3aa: CASSLRGLAGGNSYEQYF; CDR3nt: TGTGCCAGCAGCTTAAGGGGGCTAGCGGGAGGGAACTCCTACGAGCAGTACTTC
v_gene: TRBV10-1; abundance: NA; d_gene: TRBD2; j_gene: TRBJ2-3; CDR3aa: CASRGLAETDTQYF; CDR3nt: TGCGCCAGCAGGGGACTAGCGGAGACAGATACGCAGTATTTT
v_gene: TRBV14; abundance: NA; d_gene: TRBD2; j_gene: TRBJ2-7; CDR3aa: CASSQEGGRAGEQYF; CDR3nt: TGTGCCAGCAGCCAAGAAGGAGGGAGGGCCGGCGAGCAGTACTTC
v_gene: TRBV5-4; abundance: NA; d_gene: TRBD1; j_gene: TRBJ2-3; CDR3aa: CASSPTAGQGAADTQYF; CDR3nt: TGTGCCAGCAGCCCCACTGCGGGACAGGGGGCGGCAGATACGCAGTATTTT
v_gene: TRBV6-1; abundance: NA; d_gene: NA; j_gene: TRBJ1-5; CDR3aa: CASSEGQGSNQPQHF; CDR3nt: TGTGCCAGCAGTGAAGGGCAGGGAAGCAATCAGCCCCAGCATTTT
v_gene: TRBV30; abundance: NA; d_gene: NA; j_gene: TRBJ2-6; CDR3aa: CAWSGVGANVLTF; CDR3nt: TGTGCCTGGTCAGGGGTCGGGGCCAACGTCCTGACTTTC
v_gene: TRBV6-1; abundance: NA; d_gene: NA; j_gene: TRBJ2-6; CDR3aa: CAGGTESSGANVLTF; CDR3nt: TGTGCCGGGGGGACAGAGAGCTCTGGGGCCAACGTCCTGACTTTC
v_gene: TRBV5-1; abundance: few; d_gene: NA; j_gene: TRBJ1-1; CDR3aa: CASSLLSGGTEAFF; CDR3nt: TGCGCCAGCAGCTTGCTCTCGGGGGGGACTGAAGCTTTCTTT
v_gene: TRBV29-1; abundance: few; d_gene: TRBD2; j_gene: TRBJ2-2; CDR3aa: CSVELQSGRTAGELFF; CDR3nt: TGCAGCGTCGAACTTCAAAGCGGGAGAACAGCCGGGGAGCTGTTTTTT
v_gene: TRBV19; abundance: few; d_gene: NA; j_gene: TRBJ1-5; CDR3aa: CASNPSRSQPQHF; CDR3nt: TGTGCCAGTAATCCCAGCAGGTCCCAGCCCCAGCATTTT
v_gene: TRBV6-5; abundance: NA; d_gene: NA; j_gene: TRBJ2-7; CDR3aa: CASSYSSRATYEQYF; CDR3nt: TGTGCCAGCAGTTACTCTTCCAGGGCGACCTACGAGCAGTACTTC
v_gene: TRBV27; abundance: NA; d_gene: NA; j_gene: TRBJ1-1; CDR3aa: CASSPLGGENTEAFF; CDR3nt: TGTGCCAGCAGTCCACTAGGGGGAGAGAACACTGAAGCTTTCTTT
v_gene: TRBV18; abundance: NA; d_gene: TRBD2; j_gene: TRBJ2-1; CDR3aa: CASSKGTSGGPEFNEQFF; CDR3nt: TGTGCCAGCTCTAAAGGCACTAGCGGGGGTCCCGAGTTCAATGAGCAGTTCTTC
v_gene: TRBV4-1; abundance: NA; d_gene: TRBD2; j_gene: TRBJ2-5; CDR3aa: CASSQEKSSGVPSQETQYF; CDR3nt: TGCGCCAGCAGCCAAGAGAAGTCTAGCGGGGTACCAAGTCAAGAGACCCAGTACTTC
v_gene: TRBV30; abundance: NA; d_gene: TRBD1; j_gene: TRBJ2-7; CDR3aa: CAWDRDRGAYEQYF; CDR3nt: TGTGCCTGGGACCGGGACAGGGGAGCCTACGAGCAGTACTTC
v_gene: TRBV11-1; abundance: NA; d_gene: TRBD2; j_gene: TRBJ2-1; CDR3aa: CASSGGGPNNEQFF; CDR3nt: TGTGCCAGCAGCGGGGGGGGACCTAACAATGAGCAGTTCTTC
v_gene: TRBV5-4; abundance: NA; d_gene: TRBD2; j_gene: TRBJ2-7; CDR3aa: CASSLGSSGHYEQYF; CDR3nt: TGTGCCAGCAGCTTGGGATCTAGCGGGCACTACGAGCAGTACTTC
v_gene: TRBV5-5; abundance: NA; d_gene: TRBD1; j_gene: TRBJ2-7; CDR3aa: CASSTGQGYEQYF; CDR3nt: TGTGCCAGCAGCACAGGACAGGGCTACGAGCAGTACTTC
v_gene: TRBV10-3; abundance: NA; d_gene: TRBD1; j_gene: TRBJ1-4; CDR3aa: CAISQQGGNEKLFF; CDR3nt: TGTGCCATCAGTCAACAGGGGGGTAATGAAAAACTGTTTTTT
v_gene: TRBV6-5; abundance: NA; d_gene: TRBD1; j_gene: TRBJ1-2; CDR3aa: CASSYFTGGAYNGYTF; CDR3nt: TGTGCCAGCAGTTACTTTACAGGGGGCGCGTATAATGGCTACACCTTC
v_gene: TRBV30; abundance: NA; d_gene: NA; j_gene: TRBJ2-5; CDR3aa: CAWSKGKGRLYF; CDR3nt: TGTGCCTGGAGTAAAGGGAAGGGGAGGTTGTACTTC
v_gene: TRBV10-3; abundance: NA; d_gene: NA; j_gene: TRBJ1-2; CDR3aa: CAISSDRTLPRGYTF; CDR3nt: TGTGCCATCAGCTCTGACAGGACCCTACCCCGAGGCTACACCTTC
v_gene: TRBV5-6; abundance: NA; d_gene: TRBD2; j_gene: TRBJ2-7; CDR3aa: CASSLGWRGSNYEQYF; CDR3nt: TGTGCCAGCAGCTTGGGGTGGCGGGGGAGCAACTACGAGCAGTACTTC
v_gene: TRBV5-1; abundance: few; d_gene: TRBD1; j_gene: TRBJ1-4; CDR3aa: CASSDWDSPTNEKLFF; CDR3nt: TGCGCCAGCAGCGACTGGGACAGTCCAACTAATGAAAAACTGTTTTTT
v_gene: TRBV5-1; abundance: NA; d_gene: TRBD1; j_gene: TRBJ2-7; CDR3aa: CASSLGTGAAEQYF; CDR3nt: TGCGCCAGCAGCTTGGGGACAGGGGCGGCCGAGCAGTACTTC
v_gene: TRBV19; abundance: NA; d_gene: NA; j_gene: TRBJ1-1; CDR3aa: CASSNRENTEAFF; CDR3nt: TGTGCCAGTAGTAACAGGGAGAACACTGAAGCTTTCTTT
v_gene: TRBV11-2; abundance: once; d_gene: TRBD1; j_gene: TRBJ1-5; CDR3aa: CASSSVQGTQHF; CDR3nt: TGTGCCAGCAGTTCGGTACAGGGGACTCAGCATTTT
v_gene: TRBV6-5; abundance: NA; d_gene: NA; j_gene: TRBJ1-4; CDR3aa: CASSPQGGNEKLFF; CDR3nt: TGTGCCAGCAGCCCCCAGGGAGGAAATGAAAAACTGTTTTTT
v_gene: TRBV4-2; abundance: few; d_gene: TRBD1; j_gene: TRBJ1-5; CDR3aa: CASSQEQGVPLNQPQHF; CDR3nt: TGTGCCAGCAGCCAAGAACAGGGGGTCCCTTTAAATCAGCCCCAGCATTTT
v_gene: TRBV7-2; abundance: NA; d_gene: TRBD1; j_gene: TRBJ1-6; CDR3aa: CASSLAGGQNSPLHF; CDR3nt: TGTGCCAGCAGCTTAGCTGGGGGACAGAATTCACCCCTCCACTTT
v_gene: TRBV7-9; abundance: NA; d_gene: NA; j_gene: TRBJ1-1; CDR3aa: CASSLVSGGKNTEAFF; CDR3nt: TGTGCCAGCAGCTTAGTCTCGGGAGGTAAGAACACTGAAGCTTTCTTT